This TCR beta chain comes out of a study of blood T cell repertoires in COVID-19. Across the whole study: Acute and convalescent COVID-19 samples came from the United States, Italy and Spain.

The assay was immunoSEQ multiplex PCR, and TCRdb's table has in-frame clones only and misses some. The sample carries just under 75,000 clones, 65% to 85% recorded once. Germline V CDR1 and CDR2: MNHEY, SVGAGI. The CDR3 length is 14 residues. With V trimmed by 6 bases and J by 5 bases, 6 bases remained unmatched. This receptor was obtained from an older man with active or convalescent COVID-19. The rearrangement links TRBV6-5 to TRBJ2-5; 10 nucleotides match TRBD1. The sample consisted of peripheral blood. The CDR3 sequence is CASRATGGAETQYF. The CDR3 nucleotides read TGTGCCAGCAGGGCGACAGGGGGCGCTGAGACCCAGTACTTC.